This TCR beta chain was sequenced in a study of CD8 T cells in Susac syndrome. Overall study context: The sequenced Susac syndrome patients included more than five who had clinically active disease and eight who were in remission. Each patient with Susac syndrome, at the time of blood draw, was therapy-naive, on corticosteroids, or on intravenous immunoglobulin alone.

Recently defined diagnostic criteria classed the Susac syndrome patients as definite or probable. TEMRA cells were FACS-enriched, while CD8+ and CD4+ T cells were negatively isolated. This clonotype has only one observation. Random hexamers were used to reverse transcribe about 0.5 to 1 ug of RNA. TCRdb processed the immunoSEQ multiplex PCR reads anew with MiXCR; each CDR3 protein has one entry. The table has over 65,000 distinct CDR3 sequences, 93% seen once. The germline V gene has CDR1 SNHLY and CDR2 FYNNEI. Trimming left V 6 bases short and J 1 base short, with 15 bases between. The length of the CDR3 is 15 residues.

Sequencing was performed on CD4+ T cells from PBMCs. The gene calls are TRBV2 and TRBJ1-2, with D tentatively TRBD1 (5 bases). The receptor comes from a human donor with Susac syndrome. Here the CDR3 reads CASRAGRGSNYGYTF. The DNA of the CDR3 is TGTGCCAGCAGGGCCGGACGGGGGAGTAACTATGGCTACACCTTC.